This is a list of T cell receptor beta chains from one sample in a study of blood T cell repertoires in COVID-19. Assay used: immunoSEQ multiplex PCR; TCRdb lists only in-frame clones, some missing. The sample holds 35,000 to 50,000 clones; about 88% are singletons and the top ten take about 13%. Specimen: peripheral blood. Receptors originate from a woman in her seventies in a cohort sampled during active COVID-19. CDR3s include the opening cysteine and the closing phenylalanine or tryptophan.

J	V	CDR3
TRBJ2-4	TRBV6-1	CASSAIGTGALAKNIQYF
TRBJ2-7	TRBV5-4	CASSIGRGSYEQYF
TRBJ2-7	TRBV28	CASILTGAYEQYF
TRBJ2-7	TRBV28	CASADRGFGEQYF
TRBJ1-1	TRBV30	CAWTRIGENTEAFF
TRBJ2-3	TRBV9	CASSPRTSVSNTQYF
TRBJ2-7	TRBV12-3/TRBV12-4	CASSRHPVWWQYF
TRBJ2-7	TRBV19	CASSSLADPTYEQYF
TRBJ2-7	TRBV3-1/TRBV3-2	CASSLQREGEQYF
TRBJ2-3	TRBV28	CASRGGLAGPMDTQYF
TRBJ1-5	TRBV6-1	CASSDMVDQPQHF
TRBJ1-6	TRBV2	CASSEASQVSPLHF
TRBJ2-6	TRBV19	CASSIGAAGANVLTF
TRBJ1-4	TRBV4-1	CASSQETAGNEKLFF
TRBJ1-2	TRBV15	CATSRDRVGYGYTF
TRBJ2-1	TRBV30	CAWSRGLAIDEQFF